This TCR beta chain is from a study of T cells in Graves' hyperthyroidism and ophthalmopathy. This clonotype was observed a single time. The V end was cut by 3 bases, the J end by 7 bases, with 15 bases between. The germline V gene encodes CDR1 SNHLY and CDR2 FYNNEI. This CDR3 region has 14 residues. TCR beta CDR3 regions were amplified from RNA transcripts. The HTBI primer set was used in a first-round RT-PCR of the TCR CDR3. TCRdb passed the multiplex PCR reads through MiXCR, listing each CDR3 protein once. This table has 30,000 to 45,000 distinct CDR3 sequences, 40% to 60% appearing once. The sequenced material came from blood. The rearrangement links TRBV2 to TRBJ1-2; a weak D match, TRBD1 (5 bases). This sequence originates from a man between 40 and 49 years old with Graves' ophthalmopathy. The CDR3 reads CASSEVGVSGGYTF. CDR3 coding DNA: TGTGCCAGCAGTGAGGTGGGGGTGTCGGGTGGCTACACCTTC. The full variable domain, with the rest looked up from reference TRBV2 and TRBJ1-2, is EPEVTQTPSHQVTQMGQEVILRCVPISNHLYFYWYRQILGQKVEFLVSFYNNEISEKSEIFDDQFSVERPDGSNFTLKIRSTKLEDSAMYFCASSEVGVSGGYTFGSGTRLTVV.